The clone carrying this T cell receptor beta chain was counted ten times or more. Its target is not known. This specimen belongs to a study of T cell repertoires in cytomegalovirus infection. Study overall: Carrying CMV and the relevant HLA type showed in public TCR beta signatures. Notes on the study in general: In two of eight donors, the top clonotype was HLA-C-restricted CMV-specific. CMV carriers having the relevant HLA were flagged by cumulative public TCR beta family frequency.

One entry per CDR3 protein results from TCRdb running MiXCR on the reads. In the table there are approximately 400,000 distinct CDR3 sequences, 25% to 40% of which are singletons. V was pared by 1 base and J by 7 bases, with 16 bases between. The CDR3 contains 15 residues. CDR1 and CDR2 from the germline V gene are SGHTA and FQGNSA. The sequenced sample was PBMCs. The J gene is TRBJ1-2, the V gene TRBV7-2, with D perhaps TRBD1 (5 bases). The clonotype originates from a human donor in good health (CMV status not recorded). Some clones in this sample may be carry-over from other donors' samples. Written as DNA, the CDR3 is TGTGCCAGCAGCTTAGATTTTCGGGGCCGAGGTGGCTACACCTTC. As protein: CASSLDFRGRGGYTF.